This T cell receptor beta chain was captured in a study of T cells in tumors after PD-1 blockade. Study-level information: Patients had no prior checkpoint blockade, systemic immunosuppressants, or anti-cancer therapy within 4 weeks. Treatment was either pembrolizumab 200 mg every 3 weeks or cemiplimab 350 mg every 2 weeks. During anti-PD-1 treatment, some patients continued daily vismodegib 150 mg. General study results and limits: Blood contained 35% to 50% of the tumor's TCR clonotypes.

Concerning this clone itself: Its antigen remains unknown.

Per germline, CDR1 MNHEY and CDR2 SVGAGI. This CDR3 is 14 amino acids long. V dropped 10 bases and J dropped 2; count of bases not matched to a gene: 5. Generated by immunoSEQ multiplex PCR, the TCRdb table keeps only in-frame clones and is missing some. The sample lists tens of thousands of clones, roughly four fifths occurring once. V and J are TRBV6-5 and TRBJ2-2; the match to TRBD1 covers 9 bases. Sequences were derived from PBMCs, sampled after anti-PD-1 treatment. The receptor was isolated from a human donor with basal cell carcinoma. The CDR3 DNA follows: TGTGCCACTGGACAGGGGTCTAACACCGGGGAGCTGTTTTTT. Translated, it gives CATGQGSNTGELFF.